This entry describes one TCR beta chain. Its antigen is as yet unknown. This sample is part of a study of siplizumab effects on memory and regulatory T cells. The J segment lost 10 bases and the V segment lost 6 bases, leaving 4 bases of the junction unmatched. The length of the CDR3 is 12 residues. Germline CDR1 SNHLY, CDR2 FYNNEI. Study-level results: The naive T cell population seemed more diverse than memory cells and seemed a major contributor to the alloresponse.

Assay: immunoSEQ multiplex PCR; the TCRdb copy retains only in-frame clones and omits some. The sample yields 110,000 or so clones, about 92% seen once. This chain uses TRBV2 with TRBJ1-4; TRBD1 matches 8 bases. The sequenced material came from CD4+ T cells sorted from blood. The sequence was collected from a human donor in good health. The CDR3 reads CASSGQGVKLFF. DNA of the CDR3: TGTGCCAGCAGCGGACAGGGCGTAAAACTGTTTTTT.